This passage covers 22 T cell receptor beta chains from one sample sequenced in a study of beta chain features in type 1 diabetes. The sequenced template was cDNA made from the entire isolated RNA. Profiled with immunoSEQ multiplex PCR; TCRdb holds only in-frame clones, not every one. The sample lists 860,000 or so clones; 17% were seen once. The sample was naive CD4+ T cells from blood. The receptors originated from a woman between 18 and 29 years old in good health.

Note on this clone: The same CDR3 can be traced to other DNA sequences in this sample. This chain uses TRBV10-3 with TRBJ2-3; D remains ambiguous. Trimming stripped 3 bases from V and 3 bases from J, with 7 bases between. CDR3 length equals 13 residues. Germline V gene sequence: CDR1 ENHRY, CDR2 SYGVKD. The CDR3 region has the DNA TGTGCCATCAGTGACTTGGGTACAGATACGCAGTATTTT. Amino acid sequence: CAISDLGTDTQYF.

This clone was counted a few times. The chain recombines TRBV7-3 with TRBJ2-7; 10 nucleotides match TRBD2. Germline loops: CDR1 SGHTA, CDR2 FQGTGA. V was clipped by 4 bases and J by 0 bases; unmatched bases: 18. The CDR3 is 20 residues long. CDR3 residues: CASSSLAPFLAGALSYEQYF. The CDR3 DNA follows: TGTGCCAGCAGCTCACTGGCCCCCTTCCTAGCGGGAGCTCTCTCCTACGAGCAGTACTTC.

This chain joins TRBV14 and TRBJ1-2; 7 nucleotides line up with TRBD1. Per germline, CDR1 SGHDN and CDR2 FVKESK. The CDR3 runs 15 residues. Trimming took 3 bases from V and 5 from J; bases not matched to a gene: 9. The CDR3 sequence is CASSHRQGMQYGYTF. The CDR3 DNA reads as TGTGCCAGCAGCCACCGACAGGGAATGCAATATGGCTACACCTTC.

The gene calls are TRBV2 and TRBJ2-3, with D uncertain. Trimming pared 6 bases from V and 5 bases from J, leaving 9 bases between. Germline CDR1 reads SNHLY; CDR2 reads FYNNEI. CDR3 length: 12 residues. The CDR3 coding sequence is TGTGCCAGCAGAGTGATGGGAGATACGCAGTATTTT. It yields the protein CASRVMGDTQYF.

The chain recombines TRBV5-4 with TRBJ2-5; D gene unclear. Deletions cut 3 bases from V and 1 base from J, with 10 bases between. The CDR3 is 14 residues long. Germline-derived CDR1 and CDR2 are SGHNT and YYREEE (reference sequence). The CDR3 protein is CASSSVASQETQYF. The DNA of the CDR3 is TGTGCCAGCAGCTCGGTAGCTAGCCAAGAGACCCAGTACTTC. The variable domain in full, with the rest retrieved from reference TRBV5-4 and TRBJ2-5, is ETGVTQSPTHLIKTRGQQVTLRCSSQSGHNTVSWYQQALGQGPQFIFQYYREEENGRGNFPPRFSGLQFPNYSSELNVNALELDDSALYLCASSSVASQETQYFGPGTRLLVL.

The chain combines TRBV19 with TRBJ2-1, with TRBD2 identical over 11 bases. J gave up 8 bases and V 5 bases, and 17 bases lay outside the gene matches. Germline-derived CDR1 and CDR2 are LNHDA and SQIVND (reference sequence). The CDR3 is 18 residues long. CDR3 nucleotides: TGTGCCAGTAGTCCGTACCCTGATATAGCGGGAGGGAGATATGAGCAGTTCTTC. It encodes CASSPYPDIAGGRYEQFF. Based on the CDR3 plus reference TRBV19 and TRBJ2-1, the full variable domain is DGGITQSPKYLFRKEGQNVTLSCEQNLNHDAMYWYRQDPGQGLRLIYYSQIVNDFQKGDIAEGYSVSREKKESFPLTVTSAQKNPTAFYLCASSPYPDIAGGRYEQFFGPGTRLTVL.

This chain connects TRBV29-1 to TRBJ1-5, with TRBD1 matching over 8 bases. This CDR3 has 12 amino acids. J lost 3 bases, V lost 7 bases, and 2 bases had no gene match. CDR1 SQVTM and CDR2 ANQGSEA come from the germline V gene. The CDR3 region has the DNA TGCAGCGCAGGGGGCTTCAATCAGCCCCAGCATTTT. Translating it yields CSAGGFNQPQHF.

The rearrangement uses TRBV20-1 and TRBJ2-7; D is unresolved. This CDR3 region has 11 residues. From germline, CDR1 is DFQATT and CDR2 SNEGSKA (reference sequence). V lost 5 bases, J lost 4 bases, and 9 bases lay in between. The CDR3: CSAYWEYEQYF. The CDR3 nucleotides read TGCAGTGCTTATTGGGAATACGAGCAGTACTTC.

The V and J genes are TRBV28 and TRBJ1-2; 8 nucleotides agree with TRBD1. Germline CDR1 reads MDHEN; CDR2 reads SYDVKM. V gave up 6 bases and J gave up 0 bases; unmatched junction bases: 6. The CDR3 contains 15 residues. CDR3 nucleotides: TGTGCCAGCAGCGGACAGGGATACGCTAACTATGGCTACACCTTC. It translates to CASSGQGYANYGYTF.

The CDR3 coding sequence is TGCGCCAGCAGCCAAGATAGGGCGGGGGCCGCGAACACCGGGGAGCTGTTTTTT. It translates to CASSQDRAGAANTGELFF. The rearrangement uses TRBV4-3 and TRBJ2-2; D perhaps matches TRBD2 (7 bases). CDR1 LGHNA and CDR2 YSLEER come from the germline V gene. V lost 0 bases to trimming and J lost 0 bases, with 14 bases between them. This CDR3 comprises 18 residues.

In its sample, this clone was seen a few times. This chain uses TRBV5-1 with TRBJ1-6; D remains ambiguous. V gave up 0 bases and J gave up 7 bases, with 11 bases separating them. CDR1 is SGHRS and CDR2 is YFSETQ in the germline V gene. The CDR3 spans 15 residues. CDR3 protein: CASSLEGIENSPLHF. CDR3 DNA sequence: TGCGCCAGCAGCTTGGAAGGCATTGAGAATTCACCCCTCCACTTT.

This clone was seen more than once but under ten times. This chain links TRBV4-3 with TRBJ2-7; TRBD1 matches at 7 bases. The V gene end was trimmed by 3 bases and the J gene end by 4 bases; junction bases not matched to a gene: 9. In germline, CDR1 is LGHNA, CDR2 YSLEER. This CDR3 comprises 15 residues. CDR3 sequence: CASSQDTGAPYEQYF. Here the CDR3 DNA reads TGCGCCAGCAGCCAGGACACAGGGGCGCCTTACGAGCAGTACTTC.

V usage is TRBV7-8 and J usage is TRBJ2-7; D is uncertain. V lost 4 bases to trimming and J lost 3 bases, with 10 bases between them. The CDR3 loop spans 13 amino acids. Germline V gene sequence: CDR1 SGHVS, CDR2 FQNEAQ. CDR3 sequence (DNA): TGTGCCAGCAGCTCGTCACCGAGCTACGAGCAGTACTTC. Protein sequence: CASSSSPSYEQYF.

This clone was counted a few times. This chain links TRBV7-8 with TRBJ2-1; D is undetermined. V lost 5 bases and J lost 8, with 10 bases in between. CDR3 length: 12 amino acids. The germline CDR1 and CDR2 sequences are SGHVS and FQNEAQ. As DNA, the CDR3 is TGTGCCAGCAGCAGGTTTACCGATGAGCAGTTCTTC. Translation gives CASSRFTDEQFF.

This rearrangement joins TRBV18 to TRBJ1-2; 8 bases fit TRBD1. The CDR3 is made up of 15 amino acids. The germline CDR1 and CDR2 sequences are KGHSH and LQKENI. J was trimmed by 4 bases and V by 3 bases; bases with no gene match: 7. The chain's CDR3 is CASSPFDRGGYGYTF. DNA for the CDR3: TGTGCCAGCTCACCCTTTGACAGGGGTGGCTATGGCTACACCTTC. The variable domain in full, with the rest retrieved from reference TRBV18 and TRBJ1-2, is NAGVMQNPRHLVRRRGQEARLRCSPMKGHSHVYWYRQLPEEGLKFMVYLQKENIIDESGMPKERFSAEFPKEGPSILRIQQVVRGDSAAYFCASSPFDRGGYGYTFGSGTRLTVV.

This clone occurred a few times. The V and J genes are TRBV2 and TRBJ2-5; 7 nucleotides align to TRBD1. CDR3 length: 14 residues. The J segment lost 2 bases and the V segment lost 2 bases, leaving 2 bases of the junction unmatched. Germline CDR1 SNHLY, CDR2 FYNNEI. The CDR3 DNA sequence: TGTGCCAGCAGTGAACAGGGGGAGCAAGAGACCCAGTACTTC. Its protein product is CASSEQGEQETQYF.

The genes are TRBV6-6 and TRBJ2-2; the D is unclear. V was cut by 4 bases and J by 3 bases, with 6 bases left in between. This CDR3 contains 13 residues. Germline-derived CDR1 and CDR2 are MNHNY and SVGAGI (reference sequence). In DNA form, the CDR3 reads TGTGCCAGCAGTTCCCTTTACACCGGGGAGCTGTTTTTT. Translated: CASSSLYTGELFF.

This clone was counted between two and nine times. In nucleotides, the CDR3 is TGTGCCAGCAGCAAAGTACTAGCGGGAACCGGGGAGCTGTTTTTT. It encodes CASSKVLAGTGELFF. The gene calls are TRBV21-1 and TRBJ2-2; TRBD2, the table's D call, was not compared with the DNA. TRBV21-1 is a known pseudogene. The length of the CDR3 is 15 residues.

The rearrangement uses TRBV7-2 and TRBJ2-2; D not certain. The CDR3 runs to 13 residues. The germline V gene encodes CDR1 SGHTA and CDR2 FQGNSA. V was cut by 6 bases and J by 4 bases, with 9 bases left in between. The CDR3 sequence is CASRTVGTGELFF. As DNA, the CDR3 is TGTGCCAGCAGAACGGTTGGCACCGGGGAGCTGTTTTTT.

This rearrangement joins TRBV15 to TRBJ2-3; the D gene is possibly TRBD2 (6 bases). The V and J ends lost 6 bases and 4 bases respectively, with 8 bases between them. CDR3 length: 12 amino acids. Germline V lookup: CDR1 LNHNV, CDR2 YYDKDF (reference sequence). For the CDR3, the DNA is TGTGCCACCAGTCCGGGGGCAGATACGCAGTATTTT. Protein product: CATSPGADTQYF.

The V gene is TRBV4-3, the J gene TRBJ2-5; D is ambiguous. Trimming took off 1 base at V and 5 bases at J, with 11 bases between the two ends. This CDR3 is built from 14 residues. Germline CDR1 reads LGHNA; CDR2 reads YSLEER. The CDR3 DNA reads TGCGCCAGCAGCCAAGGGCACGGAGTGGAGACCCAGTACTTC. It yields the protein CASSQGHGVETQYF.

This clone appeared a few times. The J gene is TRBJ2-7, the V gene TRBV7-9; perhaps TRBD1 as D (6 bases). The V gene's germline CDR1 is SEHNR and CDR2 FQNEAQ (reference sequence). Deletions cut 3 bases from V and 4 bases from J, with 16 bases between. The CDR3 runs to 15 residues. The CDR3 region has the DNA TGTGCCAGCAGCTTGGGACAAGGGATCGGGTACGAGCAGTACTTC. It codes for CASSLGQGIGYEQYF.